A single sample gave rise to the 15 T cell receptor beta chains below, sequenced in a study of T-cell reconstitution after alpha-beta-depleted transplantation in children. TCRbeta library construction was performed incorporating unique molecular identifiers. MiXCR was run by TCRdb on the PCR reads, yielding one entry per CDR3 protein. The data hold some 490,000 distinct CDR3 sequences, with around 12% observed a single time. Sequences were derived from PBMCs from the stem cell graft donor, sampled from the stem cell graft. The source of these receptors is a human donor who donated a stem cell graft to a child with combined immunodeficiency.

Concerning this clonotype itself: This may stem from a read error, because a much larger clone lies one nucleotide away. The chain combines TRBV12-3 or TRBV12-4 with TRBJ2-5, with a tentative D call TRBD2 (6 bases). The V end lost 3 bases, the J end lost 4 bases, and 9 bases lay between the germline ends. The CDR3 sequence is 13 residues long. The chain's CDR3 is CASSLTSRETQYF. CDR3 DNA sequence: TGTGCCAGCAGTTTGACTAGTCGAGAGACCCAGTACTTC.

V gene TRBV19 combines with J gene TRBJ2-5; D gene unclear. Germline assignment: CDR1 LNHDA and CDR2 SQIVND (reference sequence). CDR3 length: 14 residues. V lost 3 bases and J lost 3, with 11 bases in between. CDR3 coding DNA: TGTGCCAGTAGTATTCGGGCTAGGAAAGAGACCCAGTACTTC. Translation: CASSIRARKETQYF.

This clonotype was picked up many times. V gene TRBV12-3 or TRBV12-4 combines with J gene TRBJ1-4, with D unresolved. V was shortened by 7 bases and J by 10 bases, with 16 bases between the two germline ends. The CDR3 extends over 13 amino acids. The CDR3 bases are TGTGCCAGCACCCAGTCCTATCCGGGAAAACTGTTTTTT. It encodes CASTQSYPGKLFF.

The V and J genes are TRBV4-2 and TRBJ2-1; D is unresolved. Germline V gives CDR1 LGHNA, CDR2 YNFKEQ. Trimming left V 1 base short and J 7 bases short, with 8 bases between. This CDR3 has 13 residues. The CDR3 DNA follows: TGTGCCAGCAGCCAAGTCGGCGCAAATGAGCAGTTCTTC. Translating gives CASSQVGANEQFF.

This clonotype was seen only a few times. The J gene is TRBJ2-7, the V gene TRBV12-3 or TRBV12-4; either TRBD1 or TRBD2 may fit D (5 bases each). CDR3 length equals 18 residues. The V end was cut by 8 bases, the J end by 2 bases, with 28 bases between. In nucleotides, the CDR3 is TGTGCCAGCGGAGATCGTGGGGACGACTCCCTAGAGACCTACGAGCAGTACTTC. This codes for CASGDRGDDSLETYEQYF.

This clonotype was picked up many times. This chain joins TRBV7-9 and TRBJ1-2; 7 nucleotides line up with TRBD1. The germline CDR1 and CDR2 sequences are SEHNR and FQNEAQ (reference sequence). Losses at the gene ends were 4 bases for V and 4 bases for J; bases not matched to a gene: 3. This CDR3 has 13 residues. The CDR3 DNA sequence: TGTGCCAGCAGCTACGGGACAGCCTATGGCTACACCTTC. It translates to CASSYGTAYGYTF.

This clonotype was recorded a few times. CDR3 in DNA: TGTGCCAGCAGAAGAGGGACGAATAGCAATCAGCCCCAGCATTTT. Its protein product is CASRRGTNSNQPQHF. This chain joins TRBV6-5 and TRBJ1-5; weak D call: TRBD1 (5 bases). Per germline, CDR1 MNHEY and CDR2 SVGAGI. Trimming took 6 bases from V and 0 from J, leaving 12 bases between them. The CDR3 is 15 amino acids.

This clonotype was seen ten or more times. This sequence joins TRBV5-6 and TRBJ1-1, with TRBD1 identical over 7 bases. The germline CDR1 and CDR2 sequences are SGHDT and YYEEEE. The V and J ends lost 3 bases and 6 bases, in that order; junction bases with no gene match: 2. There are 12 residues in the CDR3. CDR3 bases: TGTGCCAGCAGCTCGACAGGGCCTGAAGCTTTCTTT. This gives the protein CASSSTGPEAFF.

The chain links TRBV19 to TRBJ2-1; possible D gene TRBD2, 6 bases. The CDR3 is made up of 14 amino acids. Trimming shortened V by 5 bases and J by 4 bases, and 12 bases separated the two germline ends. Per germline, CDR1 LNHDA and CDR2 SQIVND (reference sequence). The CDR3 DNA reads TGTGCCAGTAGTTGGTTAGCGGAGTACAATGAGCAGTTCTTC. This gives the protein CASSWLAEYNEQFF.

The chain couples TRBV27 to TRBJ1-2; D perhaps matches TRBD1 (6 bases). Germline-derived CDR1 and CDR2 are MNHEY and SMNVEV (reference sequence). The V end was cut by 4 bases, the J end by 8 bases, with 17 bases between. CDR3 length: 14 residues. The CDR3 protein is CASSSTPRGEGYTF. The CDR3 nucleotides read TGTGCCAGCAGTTCCACCCCCAGGGGAGAGGGCTACACCTTC.

The chain uses TRBV20-1 and TRBJ1-1; 12 nucleotides match TRBD1. CDR1 DFQATT and CDR2 SNEGSKA come from the germline V gene (reference sequence). The CDR3 contains 16 residues. Trimming took 7 bases from V and 7 from J; bases not matched to a gene: 16. The CDR3 loop is CSVRNPGQGALGEAFF. The CDR3 coding sequence is TGCAGTGTCCGGAATCCGGGACAGGGGGCGCTCGGTGAAGCTTTCTTT.

This sequence joins TRBV4-3 and TRBJ2-7, with TRBD1 matching over 8 bases. Losses at the gene ends were 1 base for V and 5 bases for J; bases not matched to a gene: 4. Germline V gene lookup returns CDR1 LGHNA and CDR2 YSLEER. The CDR3 consists of 14 residues. Here the CDR3 DNA reads TGCGCCAGCAGCCAAGGCAGGGGGCCAAACGAGCAGTACTTC. It codes for CASSQGRGPNEQYF.

The V call is TRBV12-3 or TRBV12-4, the J call TRBJ2-5; tentative D call: TRBD1 (6 bases). The V gene lost 7 bases and the J gene lost 2 bases, with 14 bases spanning the gap. This CDR3 spans 14 amino acids. CDR3 nucleotide sequence: TGTGCCAGCAACTCTGGGACATCTCAAGAGACCCAGTACTTC. This sequence encodes CASNSGTSQETQYF.

The rearrangement joins TRBV29-1 to TRBJ1-3; possible D gene TRBD1, 5 bases. The CDR3 consists of 14 residues. CDR1 SQVTM and CDR2 ANQGSEA come from the germline V gene. Trimming stripped 0 bases from V and 3 bases from J, with 9 bases between. CDR3 in amino acids: CSVEEGPGGNTIYF. The CDR3 bases are TGCAGCGTTGAAGAGGGGCCAGGTGGAAACACCATATATTTT.

V and J are TRBV4-3 and TRBJ1-1, with D possibly being TRBD1 (5 bases). The length of the CDR3 is 15 residues. Trimming removed 1 base from V and 4 bases from J, with 13 bases in between. Per the germline V gene, CDR1 is LGHNA and CDR2 is YSLEER. The CDR3 protein is CASSQGRGTRTEAFF. Written as DNA, the CDR3 is TGCGCCAGCAGCCAAGGGAGGGGAACCCGCACTGAAGCTTTCTTT.